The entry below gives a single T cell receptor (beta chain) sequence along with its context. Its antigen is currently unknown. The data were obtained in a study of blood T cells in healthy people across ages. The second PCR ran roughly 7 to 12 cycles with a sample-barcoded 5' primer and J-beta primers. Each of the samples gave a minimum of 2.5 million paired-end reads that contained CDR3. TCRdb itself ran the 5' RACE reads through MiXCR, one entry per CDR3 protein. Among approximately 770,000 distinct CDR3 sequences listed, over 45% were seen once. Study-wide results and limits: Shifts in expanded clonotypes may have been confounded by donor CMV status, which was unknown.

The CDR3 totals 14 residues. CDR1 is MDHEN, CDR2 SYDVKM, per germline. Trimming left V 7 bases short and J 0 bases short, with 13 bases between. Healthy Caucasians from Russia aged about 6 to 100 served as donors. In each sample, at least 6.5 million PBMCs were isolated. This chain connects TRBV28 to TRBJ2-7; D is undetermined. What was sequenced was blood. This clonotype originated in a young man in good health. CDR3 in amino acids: CASMGRPNSYEQYF. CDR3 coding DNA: TGTGCCAGCATGGGCCGTCCCAACTCCTACGAGCAGTACTTC.